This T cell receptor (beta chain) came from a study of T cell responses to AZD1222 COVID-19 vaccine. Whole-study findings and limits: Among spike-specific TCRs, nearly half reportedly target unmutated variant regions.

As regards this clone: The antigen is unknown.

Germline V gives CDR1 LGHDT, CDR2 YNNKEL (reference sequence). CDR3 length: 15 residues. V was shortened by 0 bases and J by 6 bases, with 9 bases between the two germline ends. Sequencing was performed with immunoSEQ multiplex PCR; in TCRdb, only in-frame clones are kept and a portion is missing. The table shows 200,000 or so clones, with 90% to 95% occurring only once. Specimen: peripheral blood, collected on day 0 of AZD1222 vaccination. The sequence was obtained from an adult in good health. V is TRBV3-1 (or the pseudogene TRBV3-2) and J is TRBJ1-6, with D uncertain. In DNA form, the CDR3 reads TGTGCCAGCAGCCAAGAACGGTTACCTAATTCACCCCTCCACTTT. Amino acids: CASSQERLPNSPLHF.